This T cell receptor (beta chain) derives from a study of cytomegalovirus exposure and HLA in healthy donors. Study summary: Sequencing of about 179 million T cells in an earlier analysis found around 110 million unique TCR beta sequences. Tens of millions of unique TCRs from HLA-typed donors made up an early data release.

Whole-study findings and limits: Usually a TCR sequence was rare, but some public TCRs were found in many donors.

The PCR made use of 60 Vbeta and 13 Jbeta primers. Sequencing used immunoSEQ multiplex PCR; TCRdb keeps in-frame clones, though not all of them. This sample has about 120,000 clones, with roughly three fifths found just once. As concerns this clone: Antigen unknown.

CDR3 length: 16 residues. Germline lookup yields CDR1 PRHDT and CDR2 FYEKMQ (reference sequence). V was pared by 4 bases and J by 3 bases, with 18 bases between. The source material was PBMCs. V and J are TRBV13 and TRBJ2-5; possible D gene TRBD2, 7 bases. The receptor was derived from a man between 35 and 55 years old in good health and CMV-seropositive. The CDR3 loop is CASSSQGGGGEETQYF. The CDR3 DNA follows: TGTGCCAGCAGCTCCCAGGGAGGGGGAGGGGAAGAGACCCAGTACTTC.